This T cell receptor beta chain was documented in a study of T-cell reconstitution after alpha-beta-depleted transplantation in children. On this clonotype itself: Its antigen is not identified.

Unique molecular identifiers were used in preparing the TCRbeta library. MiXCR, run by TCRdb on the PCR reads, gives a single entry per CDR3 protein. This table holds more than 300,000 distinct CDR3 sequences, about a sixth found once. CDR1 and CDR2 from the germline V gene are GTSNPN and SVGIG (reference sequence). V lost 3 bases and J 5 bases, leaving 12 bases between the germline ends. The CDR3 is 13 residues long. Notes on the study in general: Reportedly, only several hundred clones from non-depleted graft cells drove alpha-beta T-cell counts at about two months. T-cell counts and diversity at one year post-transplant came mainly from newly produced T cells.

The material sequenced was PBMCs, mostly from graft donor cells, taken 360 days after TCRalphabeta/CD19-depleted stem cell transplant. The rearrangement links TRBV30 to TRBJ2-3; D not certain. The receptor was derived from a male patient between 2 and 9 years old who had a stem cell transplant for acute lymphoblastic leukemia, so the T cells may come from the graft donor. The CDR3 spells CAWSASWGDTQYF. DNA of the CDR3: TGTGCCTGGAGCGCCTCCTGGGGAGATACGCAGTATTTT.